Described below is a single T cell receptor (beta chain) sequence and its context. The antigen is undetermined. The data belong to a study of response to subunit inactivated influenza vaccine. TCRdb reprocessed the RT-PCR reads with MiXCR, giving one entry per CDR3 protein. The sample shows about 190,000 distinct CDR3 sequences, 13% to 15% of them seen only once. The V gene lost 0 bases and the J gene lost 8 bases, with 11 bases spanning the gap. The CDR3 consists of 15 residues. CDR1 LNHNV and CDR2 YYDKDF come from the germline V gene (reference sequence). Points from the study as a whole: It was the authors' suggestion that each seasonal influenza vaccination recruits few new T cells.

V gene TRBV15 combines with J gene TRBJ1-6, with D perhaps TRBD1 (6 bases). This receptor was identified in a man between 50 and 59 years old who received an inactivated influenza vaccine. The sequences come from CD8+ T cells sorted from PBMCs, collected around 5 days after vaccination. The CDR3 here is CATSRDRGGDSPLHF. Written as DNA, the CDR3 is TGTGCCACCAGCAGAGATAGAGGGGGGGATTCACCCCTCCACTTT. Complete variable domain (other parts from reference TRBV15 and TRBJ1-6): DAMVIQNPRYQVTQFGKPVTLSCSQTLNHNVMYWYQQKSSQAPKLLFHYYDKDFNNEADTPDNFQSRRPNTSFCFLDIRSPGLGDTAMYLCATSRDRGGDSPLHFGNGTRLTVT.